Included here is one T cell receptor (beta chain) sequence, with context. The data are from a study of blood T cells in healthy people across ages. The V gene end was trimmed by 1 base and the J gene end by 14 bases; junction bases not matched to a gene: 15. This CDR3 spans 15 amino acids. Drawn from each donor were ten milliliters of peripheral blood. A second PCR, run for about 7 to 12 cycles, used a sample-barcoded 5' primer plus a J-beta primer mix. TCRdb reanalysed the 5' RACE reads using MiXCR and keeps one entry per CDR3 protein. The table lists about 750,000 distinct CDR3 sequences, about 53% of them singletons.

Sequencing used blood. V is TRBV12-3 or TRBV12-4 and J is TRBJ2-3; TRBD2 aligns across 7 bases. The receptor was isolated from a man older than 75 in good health. CDR3: CASSLGGDGRRYAYF. The CDR3 nucleotides are TGTGCCAGCAGTTTAGGGGGGGACGGGAGGAGATACGCGTATTTT.